The 3 T cell receptor beta chains in this list originate from one sample, sequenced in a study of Graves' ophthalmopathy and Graves' hyperthyroidism. Amplifying from RNA transcripts, the study obtained TCR beta CDR3 regions. HTBI primers were used in a first-round RT-PCR, which preceded a second-round multiplex PCR. TCRdb analysed the multiplex PCR reads with MiXCR anew, one entry per CDR3 protein. This table has 560,000 or so distinct CDR3 sequences, under 40% appearing once. Sequences were obtained from peripheral blood or thyroid tissue (not recorded which). The receptors originated from an adult man with Graves' hyperthyroidism.

The V call is TRBV7-2, the J call TRBJ1-5; D ambiguous. V was shortened by 5 bases and J by 1 base, with 15 bases between the two germline ends. Germline V lookup: CDR1 SGHTA, CDR2 FQGNSA. This CDR3 is 16 amino acids long. CDR3 DNA: TGTGCCAGCAGCCCCTGGGGTGGAGGAAGCAATCAGCCCCAGCATTTT. Encoded protein: CASSPWGGGSNQPQHF.

This clonotype was counted only a few times. This chain connects TRBV12-3 or TRBV12-4 to TRBJ1-1; TRBD1 aligns across 7 bases. The CDR3 spans 14 residues. V lost 6 bases to trimming and J lost 7 bases; unmatched junction nucleotides: 11. The DNA of the CDR3 is TGTGCCAGCAGCCTGACAGGGAGCGGCCATGAAGCTTTCTTT. It yields the protein CASSLTGSGHEAFF.

J is TRBJ2-3 and V is TRBV7-9; D gene uncertain. Per the germline V gene, CDR1 is SEHNR and CDR2 is FQNEAQ (reference sequence). Trimming took off 5 bases at V and 0 bases at J, with 6 bases between the two ends. CDR3 size: 13 residues. CDR3 DNA: TGTGCCAGCAGCCACGGGAGCACAGATACGCAGTATTTT. It encodes CASSHGSTDTQYF.